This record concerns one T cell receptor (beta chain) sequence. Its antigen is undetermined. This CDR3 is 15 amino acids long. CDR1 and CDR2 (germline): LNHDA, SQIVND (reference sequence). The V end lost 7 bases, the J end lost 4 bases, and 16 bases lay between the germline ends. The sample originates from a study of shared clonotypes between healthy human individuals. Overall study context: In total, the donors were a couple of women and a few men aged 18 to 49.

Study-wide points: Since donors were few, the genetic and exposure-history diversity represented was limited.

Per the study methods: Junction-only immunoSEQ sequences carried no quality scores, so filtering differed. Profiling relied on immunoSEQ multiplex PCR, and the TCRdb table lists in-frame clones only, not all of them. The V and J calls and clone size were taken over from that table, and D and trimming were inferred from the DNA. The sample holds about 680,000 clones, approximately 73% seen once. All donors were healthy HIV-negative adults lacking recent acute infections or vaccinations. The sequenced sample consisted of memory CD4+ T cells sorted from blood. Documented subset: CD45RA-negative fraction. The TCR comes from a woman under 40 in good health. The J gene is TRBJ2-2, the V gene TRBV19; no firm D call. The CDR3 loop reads CASTPVARVTGELFF. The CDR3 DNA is TGTGCCAGTACCCCTGTCGCGAGAGTCACCGGGGAGCTGTTTTTT.